This section outlines one T cell receptor (beta chain) sequence together with its context. It lacks a known antigen. There are no base qualities to consult, and no much larger clone falls within one base. This entry comes from a study of blood T cell repertoires in COVID-19 (dated by TCRdb to 2020 to 2022). Notes on the research overall: Samples from collaborators originated in the United States, Italy and Spain and spanned both the acute and convalescent phases of COVID-19. Samples were obtained from the ongoing ImmuneRACE study (first 160 participants) and from 1,000 to 1,500 subjects provided by 6 global collaborators. The sample metadata nearly always contained a de-identified subject ID, COVID-19 status, age in years and sex. Where HLA class I and class II types were available, the types were taken from metadata supplied by the sample provider, not from assay-based typing. The prospective study material was composed of cDNA or gDNA derived from T cells, B-cell-depleted T cells, or PBMCs. The dataset comprised deeply sampled blood TCRbeta repertoires from subjects exposed to, actively infected with, or recovered from COVID-19. The repertoires were released in a freely available public database intended as a resource for research on the immune response to SARS-CoV-2.

General findings and caveats noted by the study authors: The quantity of clinical and demographic metadata differed by source and by participant and was supplied without curation.

The immunoSEQ Assay, a bias-controlled multiplex PCR, was used to amplify TCRbeta CDR3 regions from genomic DNA. The authors processed their data as follows. Nucleated cell counts per sample were estimated from amplification of reference gene primers within the assay. Sequence reads were collapsed and filtered to measure the absolute abundance of every unique TCRbeta CDR3 rearrangement. For each sample, productive Simpson clonality was calculated as the square root of Simpson's diversity index across productive rearrangements. Drawn from immuneACCESS, this table holds only the in-frame rearrangements with V and J called that TCRdb kept. Clones are partly lost; checked studies trace under half to an unresolved V gene and leave the rest unexplained. That table is the source of V, J and clone size, and D and trimming were worked out from the DNA. The sample data list some 250,000 clones, and 70% to 90% of these were observed just once. The ten largest clones represent 15% to 18% of the sample.

Participants in the prospective study were enrolled through a virtual design, were aged roughly 18 to 100 years, and lived in 24 United States geographic areas. To assign participants to cohorts, the prospective study relied on clinical history that participants themselves reported in a screening survey and a study questionnaire. For ImmuneRACE Cohort 3, a participant was defined as recovered based on two consecutive negative NP/OP PCR tests, clearance by a healthcare professional, or resolution of symptoms. Mobile phlebotomists in the prospective study collected whole blood, serum and a nasopharyngeal or oropharyngeal swab from every participant. Prospective study participants could optionally give additional blood draws and questionnaires over an approximately 2-month period. Prospective study blood samples were shipped either frozen or at room temperature before DNA extraction. The source of this sequence is a man between 18 and 35 years old who had recovered from COVID-19. Specimen: PBMCs or T cells enriched from blood (not recorded which).

At the DNA level, the sequence is TGCAGTGCTAGTCGGGGGGACCACCAAGAGACCCAGTACTTC. This translates into CSASRGDHQETQYF. The V gene is TRBV20-1 and the J gene is TRBJ2-5; 7 bases in the middle match TRBD2. The CDR3 holds 14 amino acids from the cysteine to the phenylalanine. The read is trimmed to its CDR3 DNA, 42 bases read in frame from base 1. Germline trimming amounts to 3 bases on V and 0 bases on J, with 4 as the count of junction bases outside the gene matches. As encoded in the germline V gene (reference sequence), CDR1 is DFQATT while CDR2 is SNEGSKA.